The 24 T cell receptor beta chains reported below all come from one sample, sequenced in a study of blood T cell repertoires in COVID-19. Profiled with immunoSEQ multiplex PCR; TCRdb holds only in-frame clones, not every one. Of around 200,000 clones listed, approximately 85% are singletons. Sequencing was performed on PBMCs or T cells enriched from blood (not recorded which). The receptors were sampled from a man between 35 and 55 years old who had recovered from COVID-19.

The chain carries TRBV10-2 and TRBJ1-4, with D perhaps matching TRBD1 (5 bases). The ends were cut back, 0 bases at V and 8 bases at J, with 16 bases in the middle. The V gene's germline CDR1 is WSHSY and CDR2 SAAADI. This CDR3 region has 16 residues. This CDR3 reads CASSESAIGAREKLFF. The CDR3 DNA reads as TGCGCCAGCAGTGAGTCAGCAATAGGGGCGAGGGAAAAACTGTTTTTT.

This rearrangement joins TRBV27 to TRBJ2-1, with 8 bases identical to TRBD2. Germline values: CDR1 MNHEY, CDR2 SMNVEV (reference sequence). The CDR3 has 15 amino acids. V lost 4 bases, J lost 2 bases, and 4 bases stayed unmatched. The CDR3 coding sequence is TGTGCCAGCAGTTCACCGGGACTAGCCTACAATGAGCAGTTCTTC. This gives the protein CASSSPGLAYNEQFF.

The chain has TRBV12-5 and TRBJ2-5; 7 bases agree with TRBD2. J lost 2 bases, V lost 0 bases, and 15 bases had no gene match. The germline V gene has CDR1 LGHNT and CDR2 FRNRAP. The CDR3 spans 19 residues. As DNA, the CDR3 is TGTGCTAGTGGTTTGGTACGGGGCAGCGGGATGGCCTTTCAAGAGACCCAGTACTTC. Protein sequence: CASGLVRGSGMAFQETQYF.

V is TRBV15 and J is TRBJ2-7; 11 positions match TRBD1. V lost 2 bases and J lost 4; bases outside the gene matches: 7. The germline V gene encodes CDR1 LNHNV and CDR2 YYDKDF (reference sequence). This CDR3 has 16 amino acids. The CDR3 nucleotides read TGTGCCACCAGCAGACTTCCGGGACAGGGGGATTACGAGCAGTACTTC. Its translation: CATSRLPGQGDYEQYF.

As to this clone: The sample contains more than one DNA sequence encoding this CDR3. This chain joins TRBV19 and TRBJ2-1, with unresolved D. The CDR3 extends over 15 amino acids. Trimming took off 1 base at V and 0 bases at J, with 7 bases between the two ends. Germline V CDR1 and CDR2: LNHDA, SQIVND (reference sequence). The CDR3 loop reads CASSIGYSSYNEQFF. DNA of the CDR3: TGTGCCAGTAGTATAGGTTACAGCTCCTACAATGAGCAGTTCTTC.

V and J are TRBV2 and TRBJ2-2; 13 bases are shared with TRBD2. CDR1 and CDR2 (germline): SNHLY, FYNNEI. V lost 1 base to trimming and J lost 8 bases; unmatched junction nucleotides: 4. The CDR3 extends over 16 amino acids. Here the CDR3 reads CASSEGTSGGPGELFF. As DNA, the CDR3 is TGTGCCAGCAGTGAAGGGACTAGCGGGGGACCGGGGGAGCTGTTTTTT.

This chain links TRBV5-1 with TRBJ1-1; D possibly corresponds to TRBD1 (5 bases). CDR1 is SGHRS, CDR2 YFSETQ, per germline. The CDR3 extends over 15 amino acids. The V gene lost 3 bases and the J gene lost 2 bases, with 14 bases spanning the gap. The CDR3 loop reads CASSWLGGLNTEAFF. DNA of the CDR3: TGCGCCAGCAGCTGGCTTGGGGGACTTAACACTGAAGCTTTCTTT. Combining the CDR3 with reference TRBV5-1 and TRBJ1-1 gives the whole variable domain KAGVTQTPRYLIKTRGQQVTLSCSPISGHRSVSWYQQTPGQGLQFLFEYFSETQRNKGNFPGRFSGRQFSNSRSEMNVSTLELGDSALYLCASSWLGGLNTEAFFGQGTRLTVV.

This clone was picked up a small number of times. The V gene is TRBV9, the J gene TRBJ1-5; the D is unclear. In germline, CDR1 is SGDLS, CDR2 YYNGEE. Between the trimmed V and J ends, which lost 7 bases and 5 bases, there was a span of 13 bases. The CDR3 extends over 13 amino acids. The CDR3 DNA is TGTGCCAGCGGGCCCCATGAGTATCAGCCCCAGCATTTT. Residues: CASGPHEYQPQHF. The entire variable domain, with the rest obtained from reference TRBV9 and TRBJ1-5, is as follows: DSGVTQTPKHLITATGQRVTLRCSPRSGDLSVYWYQQSLDQGLQFLIQYYNGEERAKGNILERFSAQQFPDLHSELNLSSLELGDSALYFCASGPHEYQPQHFGDGTRLSIL.

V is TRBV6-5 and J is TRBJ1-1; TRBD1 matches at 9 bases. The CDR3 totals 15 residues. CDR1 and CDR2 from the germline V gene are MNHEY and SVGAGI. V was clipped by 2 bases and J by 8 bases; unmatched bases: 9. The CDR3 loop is CASSYLGQGRIEAFF. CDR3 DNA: TGTGCCAGCAGTTACCTAGGACAGGGGAGGATAGAAGCTTTCTTT.

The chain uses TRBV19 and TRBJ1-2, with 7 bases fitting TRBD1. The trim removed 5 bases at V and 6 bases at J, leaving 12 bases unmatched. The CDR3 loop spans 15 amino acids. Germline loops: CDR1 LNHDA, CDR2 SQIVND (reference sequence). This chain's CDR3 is CASSPRQGKRNGYTF. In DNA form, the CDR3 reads TGTGCCAGTAGTCCGCGACAGGGTAAGAGAAATGGCTACACCTTC.

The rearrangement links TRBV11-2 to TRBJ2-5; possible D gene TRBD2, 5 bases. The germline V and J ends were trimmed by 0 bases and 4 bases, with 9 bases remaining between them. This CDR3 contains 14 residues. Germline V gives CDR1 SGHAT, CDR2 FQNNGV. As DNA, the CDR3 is TGTGCCAGCAGCTTAGATCTAGCCAGAGAGACCCAGTACTTC. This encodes CASSLDLARETQYF.

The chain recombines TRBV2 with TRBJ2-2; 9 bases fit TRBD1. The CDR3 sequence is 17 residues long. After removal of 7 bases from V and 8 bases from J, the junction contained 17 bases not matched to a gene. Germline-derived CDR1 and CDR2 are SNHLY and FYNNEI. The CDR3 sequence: CASIGVRDRVVPGELFF. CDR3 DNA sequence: TGTGCCAGCATCGGAGTTCGGGACAGGGTGGTTCCGGGGGAGCTGTTTTTT.

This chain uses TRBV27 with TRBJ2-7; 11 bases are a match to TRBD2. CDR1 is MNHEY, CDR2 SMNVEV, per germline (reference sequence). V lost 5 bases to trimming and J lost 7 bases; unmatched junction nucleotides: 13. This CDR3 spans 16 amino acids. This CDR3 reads CASSLALAGASREQYF. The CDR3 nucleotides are TGTGCCAGCAGTCTCGCACTAGCGGGAGCTTCGCGGGAGCAGTACTTC.

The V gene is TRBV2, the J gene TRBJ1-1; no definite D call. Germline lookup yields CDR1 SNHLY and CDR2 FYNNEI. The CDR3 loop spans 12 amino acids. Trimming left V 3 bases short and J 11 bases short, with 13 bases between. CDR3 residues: CASSDGQAMAFF. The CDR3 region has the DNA TGTGCCAGCAGTGATGGTCAGGCGATGGCTTTCTTT.

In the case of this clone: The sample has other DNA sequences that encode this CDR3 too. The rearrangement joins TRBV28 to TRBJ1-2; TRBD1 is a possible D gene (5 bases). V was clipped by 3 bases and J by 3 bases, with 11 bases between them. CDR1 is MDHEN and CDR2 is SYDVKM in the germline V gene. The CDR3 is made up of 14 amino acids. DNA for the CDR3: TGTGCCAGCAGTTTGCCCGACAGAGACTATGGCTACACCTTC. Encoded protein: CASSLPDRDYGYTF.

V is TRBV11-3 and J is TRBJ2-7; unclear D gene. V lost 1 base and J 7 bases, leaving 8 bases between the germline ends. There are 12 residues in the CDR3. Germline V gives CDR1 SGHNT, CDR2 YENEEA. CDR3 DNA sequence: TGTGCCAGCAGCTTAGCGTTGTTTGAGCAGTACTTC. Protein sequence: CASSLALFEQYF.

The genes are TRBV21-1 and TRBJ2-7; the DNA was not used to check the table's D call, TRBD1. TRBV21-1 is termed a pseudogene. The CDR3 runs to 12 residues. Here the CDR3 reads CASSGHRFSLRF. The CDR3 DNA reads TGTGCCAGCAGCGGACACAGGTTCTCCCTCCGCTTC.

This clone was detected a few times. In DNA form, the CDR3 reads TGTGCCTGGAGTGTAGAGTTTGGGCAGGGATCCAATCAGCCCCAGCATTTT. As protein: CAWSVEFGQGSNQPQHF. This chain joins TRBV30 and TRBJ1-5, with D maybe TRBD1 (5 bases). In germline, CDR1 is GTSNPN, CDR2 SVGIG (reference sequence). V was cut by 0 bases and J by 3 bases, with 18 bases left in between. The CDR3 has 17 residues.

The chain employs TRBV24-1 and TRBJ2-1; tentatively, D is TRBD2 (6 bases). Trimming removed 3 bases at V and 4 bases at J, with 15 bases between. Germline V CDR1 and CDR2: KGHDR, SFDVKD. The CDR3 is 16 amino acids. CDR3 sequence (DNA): TGTGCCACCAGTGATGTTAGGCAGGGAGGTTACAATGAGCAGTTCTTC. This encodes CATSDVRQGGYNEQFF.

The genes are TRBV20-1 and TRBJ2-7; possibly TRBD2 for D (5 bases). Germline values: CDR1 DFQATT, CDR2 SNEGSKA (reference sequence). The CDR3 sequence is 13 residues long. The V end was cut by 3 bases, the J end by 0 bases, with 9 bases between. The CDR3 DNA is TGCAGTGCTAGTTGGCGGGCCTCCTACGAGCAGTACTTC. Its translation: CSASWRASYEQYF.

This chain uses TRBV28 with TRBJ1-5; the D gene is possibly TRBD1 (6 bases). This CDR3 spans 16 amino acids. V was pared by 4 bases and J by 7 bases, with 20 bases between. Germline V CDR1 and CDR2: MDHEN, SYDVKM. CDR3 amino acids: CASSSPQGLPIQPQHF. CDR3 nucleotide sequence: TGTGCCAGCAGTTCGCCCCAGGGGCTCCCAATCCAGCCCCAGCATTTT.

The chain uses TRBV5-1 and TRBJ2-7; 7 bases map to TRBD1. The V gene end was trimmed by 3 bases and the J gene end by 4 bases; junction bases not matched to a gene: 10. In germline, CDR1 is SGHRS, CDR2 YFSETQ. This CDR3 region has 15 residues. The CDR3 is CASSSGTALQYEQYF. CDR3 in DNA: TGCGCCAGCAGCTCGGGGACAGCCCTACAATACGAGCAGTACTTC.

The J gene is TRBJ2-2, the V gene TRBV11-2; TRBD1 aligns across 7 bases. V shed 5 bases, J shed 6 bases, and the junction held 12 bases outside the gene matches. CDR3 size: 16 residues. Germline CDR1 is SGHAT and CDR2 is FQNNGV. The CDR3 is CASSLRQDRRAGELFF. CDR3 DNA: TGTGCCAGCAGCCTCCGACAGGACAGGCGCGCCGGGGAGCTGTTTTTT.

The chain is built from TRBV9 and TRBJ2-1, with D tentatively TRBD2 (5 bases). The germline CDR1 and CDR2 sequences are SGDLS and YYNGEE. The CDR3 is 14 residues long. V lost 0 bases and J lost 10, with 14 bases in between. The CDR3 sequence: CASSVDLGAYEQFF. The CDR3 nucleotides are TGTGCCAGCAGCGTAGATCTGGGAGCGTACGAGCAGTTCTTC.